In this sample, the clone carrying this T cell receptor (beta chain) turned up many times. Its cognate antigen is unknown. Donors ranged from about 6 to 95 years old and were healthy Caucasians in Russia. No fewer than 6 million PBMCs went into each sample. The CDR3 extends over 15 amino acids. CDR1 is MNHEY and CDR2 is SVGAGI in the germline V gene. V lost 4 bases to trimming and J lost 5 bases; unmatched junction nucleotides: 7. The data were obtained in a study of blood T cells in healthy people across ages. Overall study: Capture via template switching afforded approximately one barcoded beta molecule per two T cells.

Overall study findings and caveats: Diversity estimates drawn from one million T cells were deemed underestimates.

It was with a sample-barcoded 5' primer and a J-beta primer mix that a second PCR of roughly 7 to 12 cycles was run. TCRdb re-analysed the 5' RACE reads in MiXCR, keeping a single row per CDR3 protein. The sample holds 650,000 to 700,000 distinct CDR3 sequences, roughly 30% seen once. This sequence originates from an elderly woman in good health. Sequenced material: blood. This rearrangement joins TRBV6-5 to TRBJ1-2; the match to TRBD1 covers 10 bases. CDR3 loop: CASSFRTGGEYGYTF. The CDR3 nucleotides read TGTGCCAGCAGTTTCCGGACAGGGGGGGAGTATGGCTACACCTTC.